This T cell receptor (beta chain) was retrieved from a study of blood T cells in healthy people across ages. General study points: A roughly linear age-dependent decrease characterized TCR beta diversity per million T cells.

Collection of roughly 9.6 milliliters of peripheral blood was performed for each donor. A second 7 to 11 cycle PCR used barcoded and J-beta primers. Samples each returned at least 2.5 million CDR3-containing paired-end reads. TCRdb called the 5' RACE reads again in MiXCR, with one record for every CDR3 protein. The sample has 1.5 million to 2 million distinct CDR3 sequences, 28% seen once. The CDR3 extends over 15 amino acids. V lost 5 bases and J lost 5, with 18 bases in between. The V gene's germline CDR1 is SGHTA and CDR2 FQGNSA. This clonotype was found many times. Its matching antigen is unknown. Source material: blood. The TCR sequence derives from a woman in her 30s in good health. V is TRBV7-2 and J is TRBJ2-5, with a weak D call TRBD1 (6 bases). Written as DNA, the CDR3 is TGTGCCAGCAGCCAGGGGCTATTAGCGACGGAGACCCAGTACTTC. Translation: CASSQGLLATETQYF.